This T cell receptor (beta chain) was retrieved from a study of identical twins. A word on this clonotype: Its antigen is currently unknown.

V shed 3 bases and J 6 bases; nucleotides not matched to a gene: 9. This CDR3 has 16 amino acids. Overall study results and limits: Twins showed weaker excess sharing in their beta out-of-frame sequences.

Template switching, a step in the protocol, added a universal primer site, and cDNA carried unique molecular identifiers. TCRdb re-derived calls from the 5' RACE reads in MiXCR, one entry per CDR3 protein. The data hold 300,000 to 350,000 distinct CDR3 sequences, with 9% to 15% observed a single time. Another study also made use of these data, one on yellow fever vaccine responses in identical twins.

The source is a woman under 30 in good health. The chain uses TRBV12-3 or TRBV12-4 and TRBJ2-1; TRBD2 aligns across 9 bases. The material sequenced was CD8+ T cells sorted from blood. This CDR3 is CASSLGIAGVSNEQFF. CDR3 DNA sequence: TGTGCCAGCAGTTTGGGGATAGCGGGAGTCAGCAATGAGCAGTTCTTC.